The sequence of this T cell receptor (beta chain) was determined in a study of T cell responses to AZD1222 COVID-19 vaccine listed by TCRdb under 2021. The study in broad terms: AZD1222 recipients given second doses at about 4 weeks or at about 12 weeks were pooled, since spike-specific TCR depth and breadth were not found to differ between the two schedules. TCR sequencing was performed for about 240 trial participants, of whom around 200 were given two doses of AZD1222 and around 25 were given two doses of MenACWY control vaccine. Trial participants were enrolled by age into 18-55, 56-69 and 70-plus year subgroups, with about 150, 28 and 57 TCR-sequenced participants respectively.

V was cut back by 1 base and J by 2 bases, leaving a gap of 6 bases between them. CDR1 and CDR2 were assigned from the germline V gene as SGHVS and FNYEAQ. The CDR3 contains 13 residues, cysteine and phenylalanine counted. The read is trimmed to its CDR3 DNA, 39 bases read in frame from base 1. A word on this clone: Its antigen remains unidentified. Per-base qualities were not stored, and no clone one base away is much larger.

The intended sense of this specimen's time point label: baseline before first vaccination. Samples from vaccinated people were obtained from the UK trials COV001 and COV002, which included a single-blind randomized controlled phase 2/3 trial of AZD1222 (ChAdOx1 nCoV-19) in healthy adults. For TCRbeta chain sequencing, PBMC samples from trial participants were taken at day 0 and at day 28 after the second dose. The CDR3 regions of human TCRbeta chains were analyzed by immunosequencing. For the original study's pipeline: Repertoire TCRs were checked for matches against a reference library of SARS-CoV-2-specific TCRs that had been generated using the MIRA antigen-specificity platform. Breadth was defined as the fraction of unique TCRs that were SARS-CoV-2-associated, and depth was defined as the fraction of total T cells that were SARS-CoV-2-associated. Using the MIRA data, each spike-specific TCR was mapped to the spike region that the TCR reacts to and placed in a CD4 or CD8 class. Log10-transformed breadth and depth values were compared by one-way ANOVA with Sidak's multiple comparisons tests. Held by TCRdb, this immuneACCESS table contains in-frame sequences only and omits some clones. Under half of the omission traces to an unresolved V gene where checked; the cause of the rest is unknown. V, J and clone size are taken as reported in that table, and D and trimming were inferred from the DNA itself. A total of around 170,000 clones appear in this sample, approximately 91% of them only once. The top ten clones comprise approximately 0.97% of the sample.

What the authors observed across the whole study: CD4 TCRs associated with the vaccine covered the entire spike protein, and the dominant responses were in regions 160-218 and 743-854. Nearly half of unique spike-specific TCRs reportedly recognized epitopes outside regions mutated in the B.1.351 and B.1.1.7 variants. In the small 56-69-year group, the increase in depth fell short of significance, most likely because of low power. Because no samples from the day 14 peak response were available, repertoires could be characterized only after the peak T cell response. Conclusions about previously exposed vaccinees are limited because only five to seven AZD1222 recipients were SARS-CoV-2 seropositive at baseline. Spike-specific TCR breadth and depth rose significantly after two AZD1222 doses compared with day 0 and with MenACWY recipients. Participants were mostly white British, with more females than males. The authors suggested clonal diversity may have been underestimated.

This TCR was recovered from an adult in good health. The specimen was peripheral blood, collected on day 0 of AZD1222 vaccination. The chain links TRBV7-6 with TRBJ2-7; there is no confident call for the D gene. The DNA reads as follows: TGTGCCAGCAGCTTAGGGTCACCCTACGAGCAGTACTTC. This codes for CASSLGSPYEQYF.